Following are 4 T cell receptor beta chains from one sample sequenced in a study of cytomegalovirus exposure and HLA in healthy donors. The PCR used 60 Vbeta and 13 Jbeta primers. Profiling relied on immunoSEQ multiplex PCR, and the TCRdb table lists in-frame clones only, not all of them. The data show about 160,000 clones, with around 79% seen just once and 2.1% held by the top ten. Sequencing input: PBMCs. These receptors were obtained from a man aged 35 to 55 in good health and CMV-seronegative.

This clone was counted a single time. The chain carries TRBV5-1 and TRBJ2-5; 11 bases match TRBD1. The CDR3 sequence is 15 residues long. Germline V gene data show CDR1 as SGHRS and CDR2 as YFSETQ. V shed 4 bases, J shed 5 bases, and the junction held 7 bases outside the gene matches. DNA for the CDR3: TGCGCCAGCAGCGCCGCCGGGACAGGGGGGGAGACCCAGTACTTC. Its translation is CASSAAGTGGETQYF.

J is TRBJ2-7 and V is TRBV7-9, with TRBD2 identical over 8 bases. This CDR3 has 17 residues. Germline CDR1 and CDR2: SEHNR and FQNEAQ (reference sequence). V shed 5 bases, J shed 3 bases, and the junction held 15 bases outside the gene matches. The DNA of the CDR3 is TGTGCCAGCAGCCCCAAGGGGGGCGGGAGGATTGTCTACGAGCAGTACTTC. Translating gives CASSPKGGGRIVYEQYF.

This chain uses TRBV7-2 with TRBJ2-5; D uncertain. V lost 1 base, J lost 4 bases, and 7 bases lay in between. The CDR3 length is 13 residues. CDR1 is SGHTA, CDR2 FQGNSA, per germline. CDR3 sequence: CASSLVASETQYF. The CDR3 DNA follows: TGTGCCAGCAGCTTAGTAGCATCAGAGACCCAGTACTTC. Supplemented by reference TRBV7-2 and TRBJ2-5, the full variable domain reads GAGVSQSPSNKVTEKGKDVELRCDPISGHTALYWYRQSLGQGLEFLIYFQGNSAPDKSGLPSDRFSAERTGGSVSTLTIQRTQQEDSAVYLCASSLVASETQYFGPGTRLLVL.

The chain employs TRBV5-1 and TRBJ2-3; 14 bases are shared with TRBD2. Germline values: CDR1 SGHRS, CDR2 YFSETQ. The junction had 4 bases not matched to a gene; V was cut back by 4 bases and J by 3 bases. The CDR3 sequence is 16 residues long. As DNA, the CDR3 is TGCGCCAGCAGCCCGGGGACTAGCGGGAGAACAGATACGCAGTATTTT. It encodes CASSPGTSGRTDTQYF.